These 25 T cell receptor beta chains share one sample of origin, sequenced in a study of T cell changes during pregnancy in multiple sclerosis. Clones were sequenced by immunoSEQ multiplex PCR, and TCRdb holds only the in-frame ones, with some missing. Here the sample spans tens of thousands of clones, 85% to 95% being singletons. Specimen: peripheral blood, collected before pregnancy. The receptors were sampled from a female donor with multiple sclerosis, enrolled in a pregnancy study.

The chain is built from TRBV7-9 and TRBJ1-1; 8 bases agree with TRBD1. This CDR3 region has 15 residues. Germline V gene sequence: CDR1 SEHNR, CDR2 FQNEAQ (reference sequence). V shed 5 bases and J 6 bases; nucleotides not matched to a gene: 11. CDR3 protein: CASSQQTRTGPEAFF. DNA for the CDR3: TGTGCCAGCAGCCAGCAGACCCGGACAGGGCCTGAAGCTTTCTTT.

The chain is built from TRBV28 and TRBJ1-5, with TRBD1 matching 7 bases. V lost 6 bases and J lost 5; bases outside the gene matches: 13. The CDR3 consists of 16 residues. Germline V gene lookup returns CDR1 MDHEN and CDR2 SYDVKM. CDR3 sequence (DNA): TGTGCCAGCAGGGTGTCGACAGGGAGTGTTTATCAGCCCCAGCATTTT. This codes for CASRVSTGSVYQPQHF.

The CDR3 loop reads CAISDTGDPYEQYF. The CDR3 region has the DNA TGTGCCATCAGTGACACAGGGGATCCGTACGAGCAGTACTTC. This chain links TRBV10-3 with TRBJ2-7, with TRBD1 matching 7 bases. V was clipped by 3 bases and J by 4 bases; unmatched bases: 6. The germline CDR1 and CDR2 sequences are ENHRY and SYGVKD. This CDR3 is built from 14 residues.

As DNA, the CDR3 is TGTGCCATCAGTGAGTCGGTGAGTGAGCAGTTCTTC. The encoded protein is CAISESVSEQFF. This chain links TRBV10-3 with TRBJ2-1; D remains unclear. V lost 0 bases and J 9 bases, leaving 6 bases between the germline ends. CDR3 length: 12 amino acids. The germline V gene has CDR1 ENHRY and CDR2 SYGVKD.

The gene calls are TRBV4-3 and TRBJ1-5; D is perhaps TRBD1 (6 bases). The germline gives CDR1 LGHNA, CDR2 YSLEER. The CDR3 is 19 amino acids. V gave up 0 bases and J gave up 1 base, with 19 bases separating them. CDR3 DNA sequence: TGCGCCAGCAGCCAAGAATGCGTCTTGGGGGGGCGAAGCAATCAGCCCCAGCATTTT. This encodes CASSQECVLGGRSNQPQHF.

The chain uses TRBV1 and TRBJ2-1; TRBD2, as called in the table, went unchecked against the DNA. TRBV1 has pseudogene status. The CDR3 loop spans 15 amino acids. CDR3 region: CTSRDKREWDYEQFF. The CDR3 bases are TGCACCAGCAGAGACAAGCGGGAGTGGGACTATGAGCAGTTCTTC.

The V gene is TRBV11-3, the J gene TRBJ2-1, with 11 bases that match TRBD2. The J segment lost 3 bases and the V segment lost 7 bases, leaving 5 bases of the junction unmatched. CDR1 is SGHNT, CDR2 YENEEA, per germline. This CDR3 is built from 15 residues. The CDR3: CASTGGTSGYNEQFF. CDR3 DNA: TGTGCCAGCACAGGGGGGACTAGCGGCTACAATGAGCAGTTCTTC.

The chain couples TRBV7-2 to TRBJ2-5; the match to TRBD2 covers 10 bases. V dropped 2 bases and J dropped 5; count of bases not matched to a gene: 5. CDR1 and CDR2 (germline): SGHTA, FQGNSA. The CDR3 length is 15 residues. This CDR3 reads CASSLTSGAGETQYF. In DNA, the CDR3 is TGTGCCAGCAGCTTAACTAGCGGGGCAGGGGAGACCCAGTACTTC.

This chain uses TRBV5-8 with TRBJ2-5; perhaps TRBD1 as D (6 bases). Trimming removed 4 bases from V and 2 bases from J, with 18 bases in between. The CDR3 is 16 residues long. Germline CDR1 SGHTS, CDR2 YDEGEE. CDR3 nucleotide sequence: TGTGCCAGCAGCGTGCGTGGACAGACGACTCAAGAGACCCAGTACTTC. This gives the protein CASSVRGQTTQETQYF.

The gene calls are TRBV19 and TRBJ2-3; the match to TRBD1 covers 8 bases. Germline V gene sequence: CDR1 LNHDA, CDR2 SQIVND (reference sequence). The ends lost 3 bases at V and 1 base at J; junction bases unmatched: 6. The CDR3 is 16 amino acids. The CDR3 bases are TGTGCCAGTAGTATGCTTGGCAGGGGGCGCACAGATACGCAGTATTTT. Translated: CASSMLGRGRTDTQYF.

V gene TRBV7-9 combines with J gene TRBJ2-5; no firm D call. This CDR3 is built from 15 residues. Germline loops: CDR1 SEHNR, CDR2 FQNEAQ (reference sequence). Deletions cut 2 bases from V and 1 base from J, with 11 bases between. The CDR3 nucleotides read TGTGCCAGCAGCTTAATTCCTGGCAGCCAAGAGACCCAGTACTTC. Its translation is CASSLIPGSQETQYF. Supplemented by reference TRBV7-9 and TRBJ2-5, the full variable domain reads DTGVSQNPRHKITKRGQNVTFRCDPISEHNRLYWYRQTLGQGPEFLTYFQNEAQLEKSRLLSDRFSAERPKGSFSTLEIQRTEQGDSAMYLCASSLIPGSQETQYFGPGTRLLVL.

This chain joins TRBV19 and TRBJ2-1; D perhaps matches TRBD1 (6 bases). V shed 1 base and J shed 8 bases, with 15 bases lying between them. Looked up from germline, CDR1 is LNHDA and CDR2 is SQIVND (reference sequence). The CDR3 runs to 15 residues. This CDR3 is CASSIGGRGSDEQFF. CDR3 DNA sequence: TGTGCCAGTAGTATAGGGGGCAGGGGCTCGGATGAGCAGTTCTTC.

The J gene is TRBJ2-4, the V gene TRBV7-2; 7 bases agree with TRBD2. Germline CDR1 and CDR2: SGHTA and FQGNSA. Trimming took 3 bases from V and 1 from J; bases not matched to a gene: 9. The CDR3 totals 17 residues. The DNA of the CDR3 is TGTGCCAGCAGCTTTAGAGAGGGGAGGGCCGCCAAAAACATTCAGTACTTC. It yields the protein CASSFREGRAAKNIQYF. The full variable domain, in which reference TRBV7-2 and TRBJ2-4 provide the parts outside the CDR3, is GAGVSQSPSNKVTEKGKDVELRCDPISGHTALYWYRQSLGQGLEFLIYFQGNSAPDKSGLPSDRFSAERTGGSVSTLTIQRTQQEDSAVYLCASSFREGRAAKNIQYFGAGTRLSVL.

The rearrangement uses TRBV5-1 and TRBJ2-3; 9 positions agree with TRBD1. J lost 5 bases, V lost 4 bases, and 8 bases had no gene match. Germline lookup yields CDR1 SGHRS and CDR2 YFSETQ. CDR3 length: 15 amino acids. CDR3 amino acids: CASSQGGTGIDTQYF. CDR3 nucleotide sequence: TGCGCCAGCAGCCAGGGTGGGACAGGGATAGATACGCAGTATTTT.

V is TRBV18 and J is TRBJ1-2; D is unresolved. The ends were cut back, 4 bases at V and 2 bases at J, with 14 bases in the middle. There are 15 residues in the CDR3. Germline CDR1 and CDR2: KGHSH and LQKENI. The CDR3, as DNA: TGTGCCAGCTCACAAACTCGAGACGGGAACTATGGCTACACCTTC. It encodes CASSQTRDGNYGYTF. Looking up the rest from reference TRBV18 and TRBJ1-2 gives the full variable domain: NAGVMQNPRHLVRRRGQEARLRCSPMKGHSHVYWYRQLPEEGLKFMVYLQKENIIDESGMPKERFSAEFPKEGPSILRIQQVVRGDSAAYFCASSQTRDGNYGYTFGSGTRLTVV.

The chain carries TRBV4-3 and TRBJ2-1, with D unclear. V gave up 0 bases and J gave up 5 bases, with 11 bases separating them. CDR1 and CDR2 (germline): LGHNA, YSLEER. This CDR3 region has 15 residues. The CDR3, as DNA: TGCGCCAGCAGCCAAGATGGGCTAAGCAACAATGAGCAGTTCTTC. Its translation: CASSQDGLSNNEQFF.

The chain recombines TRBV7-9 with TRBJ1-4; possible D gene TRBD1, 5 bases. The germline V gene encodes CDR1 SEHNR and CDR2 FQNEAQ (reference sequence). V was cut by 4 bases and J by 5 bases, with 23 bases left in between. This CDR3 has 18 amino acids. The CDR3 DNA sequence: TGTGCCAGCAGCTCAGCGGTCGGGGGTGGAGGATACAATGAAAAACTGTTTTTT. It encodes CASSSAVGGGGYNEKLFF. Looking up the rest from reference TRBV7-9 and TRBJ1-4 gives the full variable domain: DTGVSQNPRHKITKRGQNVTFRCDPISEHNRLYWYRQTLGQGPEFLTYFQNEAQLEKSRLLSDRFSAERPKGSFSTLEIQRTEQGDSAMYLCASSSAVGGGGYNEKLFFGSGTQLSVL.

This clone was counted between two and nine times. The V gene is TRBV7-2, the J gene TRBJ2-7; 14 nucleotides line up with TRBD2. V was clipped by 6 bases and J by 7 bases; unmatched bases: 8. The CDR3 length is 15 residues. Germline assignment: CDR1 SGHTA and CDR2 FQGNSA. The DNA for the CDR3 is TGTGCCAGCAGTTCGGGACTAGCGGGAGTGTATGAGCAGTACTTC. Translation gives CASSSGLAGVYEQYF.

Only one count was recorded for this clone. The J gene is TRBJ2-5, the V gene TRBV2; 10 bases agree with TRBD2. This CDR3 region has 15 residues. Trimming cost V 6 bases and J 4 bases; bases outside gene matches: 8. The germline CDR1 and CDR2 sequences are SNHLY and FYNNEI. CDR3 sequence reads: CASRSGRALGETQYF. In DNA form, the CDR3 reads TGTGCCAGCAGAAGCGGGAGGGCCCTCGGAGAGACCCAGTACTTC.

The chain couples TRBV29-1 to TRBJ2-2, with TRBD1 matching over 7 bases. The CDR3 is 14 residues long. V shed 7 bases and J 2 bases; nucleotides not matched to a gene: 7. CDR1 is SQVTM and CDR2 is ANQGSEA in the germline V gene. DNA for the CDR3: TGCAGCGGCATGACAGGGTTCAACACCGGGGAGCTGTTTTTT. Protein: CSGMTGFNTGELFF.

A single count supports this clone. The V and J genes are TRBV7-9 and TRBJ2-7; a possible D gene is TRBD1 (6 bases). The germline gives CDR1 SEHNR, CDR2 FQNEAQ (reference sequence). The CDR3 extends over 14 amino acids. V was cut by 4 bases and J by 2 bases, with 12 bases left in between. The CDR3 spells CASSSTGLTYEQYF. CDR3 bases: TGTGCCAGCAGCTCAACAGGGTTAACCTACGAGCAGTACTTC.

CDR3 residues: CASSLALGLVGHEQYF. CDR3 DNA sequence: TGTGCCAGCAGCTTAGCGTTGGGACTAGTAGGCCACGAGCAGTACTTC. The chain combines TRBV7-2 with TRBJ2-7, with 8 bases lining up with TRBD2. From germline, CDR1 is SGHTA and CDR2 FQGNSA. The CDR3 has 16 residues. The trim removed 0 bases at V and 5 bases at J, leaving 9 bases unmatched.

This chain uses TRBV7-2 with TRBJ1-1, with 11 bases aligning to TRBD1. The CDR3 totals 14 residues. Per the germline V gene, CDR1 is SGHTA and CDR2 is FQGNSA. V was clipped by 5 bases and J by 5 bases; unmatched bases: 4. The CDR3 is CASSTRDRGTEAFF. The DNA of the CDR3 is TGTGCCAGCAGCACCAGGGACAGGGGGACTGAAGCTTTCTTT.

CDR3 sequence reads: CASSQESRSWETQYF. CDR3 in DNA: TGTGCCAGCAGCCAAGAAAGTCGGTCTTGGGAGACCCAGTACTTC. The rearrangement joins TRBV14 to TRBJ2-5; D is unclear. Trimming cost V 0 bases and J 5 bases, with 13 bases left between them. Per the germline V gene, CDR1 is SGHDN and CDR2 is FVKESK. The CDR3 length is 15 residues.

Within the sample, this clone is medium-sized (0.01 to 0.1%). The chain recombines TRBV2 with TRBJ1-5, with 8 bases aligning to TRBD1. V lost 5 bases, J lost 6 bases, and 9 bases stayed unmatched. This CDR3 has 15 residues. Germline V gene sequence: CDR1 SNHLY, CDR2 FYNNEI. CDR3 sequence reads: CASSTDREYAQPQHF. CDR3 in DNA: TGTGCCAGCAGTACGGACAGGGAGTATGCTCAGCCCCAGCATTTT.